This T cell receptor beta chain is drawn from a study of blood T cell repertoires in COVID-19. Whole-study context: COVID-19 samples from acute and convalescent phases originated in the United States, Italy and Spain. Sample material is recorded as cDNA or gDNA derived from T cells, B-cell-depleted T cells, or PBMCs.

Study processing details: Amplification from reference gene primers served as the basis for estimated nucleated cell counts. Assay used: immunoSEQ multiplex PCR; TCRdb lists only in-frame clones, some missing. V and J calls plus clone size are reproduced from that table; the DNA served to infer D and trimming. The sample has 650,000 to 800,000 clones; 75% to 90% are singletons. CDR1 and CDR2 (germline): SGDLS, YYNGEE. V was pared by 2 bases and J by 2 bases, with 12 bases between. This CDR3 is 15 amino acids long. The sequence derives from a woman aged 18 to 35 with acute or convalescent COVID-19. This chain links TRBV9 with TRBJ2-3; D remains unclear. Material for sequencing was peripheral blood. CDR3 protein: CASSVGGHHTDTQYF. CDR3 in DNA: TGTGCCAGCAGCGTCGGTGGGCACCACACAGATACGCAGTATTTT.